This TCR beta chain was identified during a study of cytomegalovirus exposure and HLA in healthy donors. As for the study in general: For the approximately 400 genotyped donors, roughly 80% fell within the Caucasian-associated ancestry cluster.

The PCR had 60 Vbeta and 13 Jbeta primers. The data were produced by immunoSEQ multiplex PCR, yet TCRdb's version contains in-frame clones alone and is incomplete. This sample has some 110,000 clones, with 77% found just once. Study-wide points: Common viral pathogens seemed, in a later analysis, to connect with several of the most significant clusters. The productive fraction for most TCR beta V segments was about 90% or about 30% in an earlier analysis. Later analysis reportedly placed an Asian-associated ancestry cluster below the approximately 680-donor mean in N-insertions.

On this clone: Its target is unknown.

The sequence derives from a woman aged 40 to 49 in good health and CMV-seropositive. Material: PBMCs.

The CDR3 region has the DNA TGTGCCAGTACCGGAGACAGGGTCAATCAGCCCCAGCATTTT. Translating gives CASTGDRVNQPQHF. This chain joins TRBV19 and TRBJ1-5, with 7 bases matching TRBD1. The germline V gene has CDR1 LNHDA and CDR2 SQIVND (reference sequence). Germline trimming cut 7 bases from V and 3 bases from J; bases unmatched to any gene: 6. The CDR3 spans 14 residues. The variable domain in full, with the rest retrieved from reference TRBV19 and TRBJ1-5, is DGGITQSPKYLFRKEGQNVTLSCEQNLNHDAMYWYRQDPGQGLRLIYYSQIVNDFQKGDIAEGYSVSREKKESFPLTVTSAQKNPTAFYLCASTGDRVNQPQHFGDGTRLSIL.